A single sample is the source of the 8 T cell receptor beta chains below, sequenced in a study of T cell changes during pregnancy in multiple sclerosis. Here immunoSEQ multiplex PCR was the method, and the copy in TCRdb shows in-frame clones only, minus some. Of roughly 50,000 clones in the sample, around 91% are singletons; the top ten hold approximately 8.3%. The specimen was CD8+ T cells from peripheral blood mononuclear cells, collected in the second trimester of pregnancy. The receptor set was obtained from a female donor with multiple sclerosis, enrolled in a pregnancy study.

V is TRBV19 and J is TRBJ1-4; 12 bases map to TRBD1. The CDR3 extends over 16 amino acids. V gave up 4 bases and J gave up 9 bases; unmatched junction bases: 9. Germline loops: CDR1 LNHDA, CDR2 SQIVND (reference sequence). The CDR3 DNA sequence: TGTGCCAGTAGTACCGGGACAGGGGGCCTTTTTAAAAAACTGTTTTTT. Translated, it gives CASSTGTGGLFKKLFF.

This clone appeared once. The chain recombines TRBV28 with TRBJ1-2, with D possibly TRBD1 on 6 matching bases. The CDR3 totals 16 residues. Germline V gene lookup returns CDR1 MDHEN and CDR2 SYDVKM. V dropped 3 bases and J dropped 4 bases, with 18 bases sitting between them. CDR3 nucleotides: TGTGCCAGCAGTTTCCTCACGGGGGGGCCCACCTATGGCTACACCTTC. It specifies CASSFLTGGPTYGYTF.

The V and J genes are TRBV19 and TRBJ2-1, with 8 bases matching TRBD1. V shed 3 bases, J shed 9 bases, and the junction held 7 bases outside the gene matches. The CDR3 sequence is 14 residues long. Germline V gives CDR1 LNHDA, CDR2 SQIVND (reference sequence). CDR3 nucleotides: TGTGCCAGTAGTATTGGGACAGGTTTGTTTGAGCAGTTCTTC. This encodes CASSIGTGLFEQFF.

This chain links TRBV9 with TRBJ2-1, with a possible D match to TRBD2 (5 bases). V lost 2 bases and J 8 bases, leaving 14 bases between the germline ends. The germline CDR1 and CDR2 sequences are SGDLS and YYNGEE. The CDR3 has 14 amino acids. CDR3 in amino acids: CASSVDSPIDEQFF. CDR3 nucleotides: TGTGCCAGCAGCGTGGACTCGCCGATTGATGAGCAGTTCTTC.

V and J are TRBV6-5 and TRBJ1-1; TRBD1 matches at 7 bases. Per germline, CDR1 MNHEY and CDR2 SVGAGI. CDR3 size: 14 residues. V shed 6 bases and J 6 bases; nucleotides not matched to a gene: 10. In DNA, the CDR3 is TGTGCCAGCAGCCCAGTTGAAGGGGGCCCTGAAGCTTTCTTT. This translates into CASSPVEGGPEAFF.

The chain employs TRBV2 and TRBJ2-2; the D is unclear. Germline CDR1 reads SNHLY; CDR2 reads FYNNEI. This CDR3 is built from 15 residues. Trimming shortened V by 7 bases and J by 6 bases, and 18 bases separated the two germline ends. In DNA, the CDR3 is TGTGCCAGCACCGGTAGTAGTACCTTGCCCGGGGAGCTGTTTTTT. Its translation: CASTGSSTLPGELFF.

The chain links TRBV11-2 to TRBJ2-5; 7 bases are shared with TRBD1. CDR3 length equals 15 residues. V was pared by 3 bases and J by 5 bases, with 9 bases of the junction left unmatched. Germline V gene sequence: CDR1 SGHAT, CDR2 FQNNGV. The CDR3 sequence: CASSFPTGSRETQYF. The CDR3 nucleotides are TGTGCCAGCAGCTTCCCGACAGGGTCTAGGGAGACCCAGTACTTC. Full variable domain (missing parts from reference TRBV11-2 and TRBJ2-5): EAGVAQSPRYKIIEKRQSVAFWCNPISGHATLYWYQQILGQGPKLLIQFQNNGVVDDSQLPKDRFSAERLKGVDSTLKIQPAKLEDSAVYLCASSFPTGSRETQYFGPGTRLLVL.

The V gene is TRBV7-6, the J gene TRBJ2-3, with D perhaps TRBD2 (6 bases). Germline V gene sequence: CDR1 SGHVS, CDR2 FNYEAQ. The CDR3 has 16 residues. The V end was cut by 5 bases, the J end by 0 bases, with 15 bases between. The DNA of the CDR3 is TGTGCCAGCAGCGAGACCGCGGGGACTAGCACAGATACGCAGTATTTT. Its translation is CASSETAGTSTDTQYF.